These T cell receptor beta chains were read from a single sample in a study of PD-L1 blockade in urothelial cancer. The repertoire was sequenced with immunoSEQ multiplex PCR; TCRdb's copy has only in-frame clones and lacks some. The sample lists about 91,000 clones; over 90% were seen once. The input for sequencing was PBMCs, taken around atezolizumab (anti-PD-L1) treatment. The receptors shown here come from a man aged 55 to 69 with urothelial cancer. Each CDR3 is given with its conserved first and last residue. D genes are given only for firm matches. The size field is filled for only some rows; it gives once, few, many or a size class.

V: TRBV6-5
J: TRBJ1-1
size: -
D: -
CDR3: CASSYNRQAEAFF
DNA: TGTGCCAGCAGTTACAATAGGCAGGCTGAAGCTTTCTTT

V: TRBV18
J: TRBJ2-7
size: -
D: -
CDR3: CASSLTRTLTYEQYF
DNA: TGTGCCAGCTCACTGACTAGGACGCTTACCTACGAGCAGTACTTC

V: TRBV18
J: TRBJ2-5
size: -
D: TRBD2
CDR3: CASSPPAGLAGEGGETQYF
DNA: TGTGCCAGCTCACCACCGGCGGGACTAGCGGGGGAAGGGGGAGAGACCCAGTACTTC

V: TRBV4-2
J: TRBJ2-1
size: -
D: -
CDR3: CASSQVGGRNEQFF
DNA: TGTGCCAGCAGCCAAGTCGGAGGCCGCAATGAGCAGTTCTTC

V: TRBV19
J: TRBJ1-6
size: -
D: TRBD1
CDR3: CASTPGTGGNSPLHF
DNA: TGTGCCAGTACCCCCGGGACAGGGGGCAATTCACCCCTCCACTTT

V: TRBV7-2
J: TRBJ1-4
size: -
D: -
CDR3: CASSLQGAGEKLFF
DNA: TGTGCCAGCAGCTTACAAGGGGCAGGGGAAAAACTGTTTTTT

V: TRBV7-8
J: TRBJ2-3
size: -
D: -
CDR3: CASSLFSGGTDTQYF
DNA: TGTGCCAGCAGCTTATTCTCGGGGGGCACAGATACGCAGTATTTT

V: TRBV30
J: TRBJ2-1
size: -
D: TRBD2
CDR3: CAWSYGGSTGEQFF
DNA: TGTGCCTGGAGTTACGGGGGGAGTACAGGTGAGCAGTTCTTC

V: TRBV6-1
J: TRBJ1-1
size: -
D: -
CDR3: CASREAEDTEAFF
DNA: TGTGCCAGCAGGGAGGCAGAGGACACTGAAGCTTTCTTT

V: TRBV5-1
J: TRBJ2-3
size: -
D: TRBD1
CDR3: CASSPLGTGGEWDTQYF
DNA: TGCGCCAGCAGCCCACTGGGGACAGGGGGTGAATGGGATACGCAGTATTTT

V: TRBV18
J: TRBJ1-1
size: -
D: -
CDR3: CASSPPTQGFTEAFF
DNA: TGTGCCAGCTCACCACCAACACAGGGATTTACTGAAGCTTTCTTT

V: TRBV19
J: TRBJ1-5
size: -
D: TRBD1
CDR3: CASTNGQGQINNQPQHF
DNA: TGTGCCAGTACTAACGGACAGGGCCAAATTAACAATCAGCCCCAGCATTTT

V: TRBV19
J: TRBJ1-5
size: once
D: -
CDR3: CASSIEALNQPQHF
DNA: TGTGCCAGTAGTATAGAAGCCCTCAATCAGCCCCAGCATTTT

V: TRBV5-1
J: TRBJ2-7
size: -
D: -
CDR3: CASSLPSREKFSYEQYF
DNA: TGCGCCAGCAGCTTGCCCAGTAGGGAGAAATTCAGCTACGAGCAGTACTTC

V: TRBV6-6
J: TRBJ1-6
size: -
D: -
CDR3: CASSSGGDNSPLHF
DNA: TGTGCCAGCAGTTCCGGGGGGGATAATTCACCCCTCCACTTT

V: TRBV10-3
J: TRBJ2-2
size: -
D: TRBD2
CDR3: CAISEYWTSGSTNTGELFF
DNA: TGTGCCATCAGTGAGTACTGGACTAGCGGGTCCACGAACACCGGGGAGCTGTTTTTT

V: TRBV7-2
J: TRBJ2-2
size: -
D: -
CDR3: CASSKGVTGELFF
DNA: TGTGCCAGCAGCAAGGGGGTAACCGGGGAGCTGTTTTTT

V: TRBV4-1
J: TRBJ2-5
size: -
D: -
CDR3: CASSQDDRETQYF
DNA: TGCGCCAGCAGCCAAGACGACAGGGAGACCCAGTACTTC

V: TRBV6-4
J: TRBJ2-7
size: -
D: -
CDR3: CARKQEPPYEQYF
DNA: TGTGCCAGAAAACAGGAGCCCCCCTACGAGCAGTACTTC

V: TRBV9
J: TRBJ1-5
size: -
D: -
CDR3: CASSVGGVENQPQHF
DNA: TGTGCCAGCAGCGTAGGCGGGGTCGAAAATCAGCCCCAGCATTTT

V: TRBV6-1
J: TRBJ2-1
size: -
D: TRBD1
CDR3: CATNRDRGRPEQFF
DNA: TGTGCCACCAACCGGGACAGGGGGCGGCCTGAGCAGTTCTTC

V: TRBV6-6
J: TRBJ1-1
size: -
D: -
CDR3: CASRGDTEAFF
DNA: TGTGCCAGCAGGGGAGACACTGAAGCTTTCTTT

V: TRBV7-8
J: TRBJ1-1
size: -
D: -
CDR3: CASSLGSQGLTEAFF
DNA: TGTGCCAGCAGCTTAGGGTCCCAGGGTCTCACTGAAGCTTTCTTT

V: TRBV5-1
J: TRBJ2-3
size: -
D: TRBD1
CDR3: CASSLVQGADTQYF
DNA: TGCGCCAGCAGCTTGGTGCAGGGGGCTGATACGCAGTATTTT

V: TRBV27
J: TRBJ1-6
size: -
D: -
CDR3: CASSLTFRVSNSPLHF
DNA: TGTGCCAGCAGTTTAACATTCAGGGTCTCTAATTCACCCCTCCACTTT

V: TRBV4-1
J: TRBJ2-5
size: -
D: -
CDR3: CASSQGDSKGTQYF
DNA: TGCGCCAGCAGCCAAGGGGACTCTAAAGGGACCCAGTACTTC

V: TRBV5-4
J: TRBJ2-5
size: once
D: -
CDR3: CASSFGRGQETQYF
DNA: TGTGCCAGCAGCTTCGGCAGGGGTCAAGAGACCCAGTACTTC

V: TRBV30
J: TRBJ1-5
size: -
D: TRBD1
CDR3: CAWGQQGNGQPQHF
DNA: TGTGCCTGGGGACAACAGGGGAATGGACAGCCCCAGCATTTT

V: TRBV6-1
J: TRBJ2-5
size: once
D: TRBD1
CDR3: CASSGWTGRETQYF
DNA: TGTGCCAGCAGTGGATGGACAGGGAGAGAGACCCAGTACTTC

V: TRBV7-2
J: TRBJ2-5
size: -
D: TRBD2
CDR3: CASSLGLAGGETQYF
DNA: TGTGCCAGCAGCTTAGGACTAGCGGGGGGGGAGACCCAGTACTTC

V: TRBV7-2
J: TRBJ1-4
size: few
D: TRBD1
CDR3: CASSLGPQGPGEKLFF
DNA: TGTGCCAGCAGCTTAGGACCACAGGGGCCGGGTGAAAAACTGTTTTTT

V: TRBV5-6
J: TRBJ2-7
size: -
D: TRBD2
CDR3: CASSSVGTSGRGAYEQYF
DNA: TGTGCCAGCAGCTCGGTAGGGACTAGCGGGAGGGGGGCCTACGAGCAGTACTTC

V: TRBV6-5
J: TRBJ1-4
size: -
D: TRBD1
CDR3: CASSLGQGGEKLFF
DNA: TGTGCCAGCAGTTTAGGACAGGGTGGGGAAAAACTGTTTTTT

V: TRBV27
J: TRBJ2-1
size: -
D: TRBD2
CDR3: CASRRERESVGYNEQFF
DNA: TGTGCCAGCAGACGAGAGCGGGAGTCAGTAGGATACAATGAGCAGTTCTTC

V: TRBV19
J: TRBJ1-1
size: -
D: -
CDR3: CASTPSGGNTEAFF
DNA: TGTGCCAGTACCCCTTCGGGGGGGAACACTGAAGCTTTCTTT

V: TRBV4-1
J: TRBJ2-5
size: -
D: TRBD2
CDR3: CASSQGSGGATQKTQYF
DNA: TGCGCCAGCAGCCAAGGTAGCGGGGGGGCCACCCAAAAGACCCAGTACTTC

V: TRBV5-4
J: TRBJ2-1
size: -
D: TRBD1
CDR3: CASTQGRGLSYNEQFF
DNA: TGTGCCAGCACCCAAGGAAGGGGGCTCTCCTACAATGAGCAGTTCTTC

V: TRBV30
J: TRBJ2-3
size: -
D: -
CDR3: CAWSVRTVW
DNA: TGTGCCTGGAGTGTACGGACAGTCTGG

V: TRBV6-5
J: TRBJ1-2
size: -
D: -
CDR3: CASRGAAGGYTF
DNA: TGTGCTTCTCGGGGGGCGGCCGGTGGCTACACCTTC

V: TRBV12-2
J: TRBJ1-5
size: -
D: -
CDR3: CASRLQLLQRLNSNQPQHF
DNA: TGTGCAAGTCGCTTACAGCTTCTACAGAGACTAAATAGCAATCAGCCCCAGCATTTT